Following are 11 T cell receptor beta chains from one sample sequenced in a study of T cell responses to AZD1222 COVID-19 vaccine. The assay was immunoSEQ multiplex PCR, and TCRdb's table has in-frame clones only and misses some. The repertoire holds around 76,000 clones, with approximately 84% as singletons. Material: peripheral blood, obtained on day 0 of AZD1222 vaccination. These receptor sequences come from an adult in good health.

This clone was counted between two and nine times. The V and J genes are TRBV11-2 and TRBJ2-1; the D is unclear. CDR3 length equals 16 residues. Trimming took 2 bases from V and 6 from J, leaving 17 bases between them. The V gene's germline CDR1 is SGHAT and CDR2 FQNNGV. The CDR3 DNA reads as TGTGCCAGCAGCTTAAACACGTTTGGGCTATCCAATGAGCAGTTCTTC. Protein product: CASSLNTFGLSNEQFF.

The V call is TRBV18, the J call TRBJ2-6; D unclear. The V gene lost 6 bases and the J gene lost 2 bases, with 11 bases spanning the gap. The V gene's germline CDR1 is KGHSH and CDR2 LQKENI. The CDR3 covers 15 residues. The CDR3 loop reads CASSPTEAGANVLTF. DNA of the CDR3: TGTGCCAGCTCGCCTACAGAAGCTGGGGCCAACGTCCTGACTTTC. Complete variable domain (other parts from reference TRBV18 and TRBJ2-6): NAGVMQNPRHLVRRRGQEARLRCSPMKGHSHVYWYRQLPEEGLKFMVYLQKENIIDESGMPKERFSAEFPKEGPSILRIQQVVRGDSAAYFCASSPTEAGANVLTFGAGSRLTVL.

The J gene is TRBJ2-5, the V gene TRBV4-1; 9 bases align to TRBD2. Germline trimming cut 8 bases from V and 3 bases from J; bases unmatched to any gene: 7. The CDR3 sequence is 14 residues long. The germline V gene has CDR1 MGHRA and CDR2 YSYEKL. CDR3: CASSRRGGKETQYF. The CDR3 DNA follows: TGCGCCAGCTCTCGGCGGGGGGGGAAAGAGACCCAGTACTTC.

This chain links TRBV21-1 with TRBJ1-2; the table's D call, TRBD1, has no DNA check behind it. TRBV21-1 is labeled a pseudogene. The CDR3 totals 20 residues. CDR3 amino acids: CASSKVGAEVFYTVDYGYTF. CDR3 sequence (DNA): TGTGCCAGCAGCAAAGTGGGGGCAGAGGTTTTTTATACGGTGGACTATGGCTACACCTTC.

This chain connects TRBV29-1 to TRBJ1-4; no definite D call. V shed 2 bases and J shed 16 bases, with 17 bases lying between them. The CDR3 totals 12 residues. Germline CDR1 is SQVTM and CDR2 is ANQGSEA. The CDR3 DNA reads TGCAGCGTTGAATCCGTGACCGGGCAACGGTTTTTT. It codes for CSVESVTGQRFF.

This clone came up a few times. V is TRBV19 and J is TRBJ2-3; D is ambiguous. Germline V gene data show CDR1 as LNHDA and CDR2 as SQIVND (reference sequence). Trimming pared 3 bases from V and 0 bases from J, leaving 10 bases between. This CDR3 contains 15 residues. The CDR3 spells CASSILGISTDTQYF. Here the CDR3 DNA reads TGTGCCAGTAGTATCCTAGGGATAAGCACAGATACGCAGTATTTT.

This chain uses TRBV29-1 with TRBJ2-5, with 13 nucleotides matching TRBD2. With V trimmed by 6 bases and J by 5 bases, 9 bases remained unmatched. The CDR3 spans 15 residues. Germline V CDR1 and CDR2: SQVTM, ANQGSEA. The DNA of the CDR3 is TGCAGCGTGTTTACTAGCGGGGGGGCTCGGGAGACCCAGTACTTC. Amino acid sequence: CSVFTSGGARETQYF.

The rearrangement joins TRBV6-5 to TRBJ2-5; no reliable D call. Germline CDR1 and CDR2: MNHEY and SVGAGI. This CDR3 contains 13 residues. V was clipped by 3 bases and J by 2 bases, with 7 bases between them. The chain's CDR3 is CASSYGRQETQYF. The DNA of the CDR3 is TGTGCCAGCAGTTATGGCAGACAAGAGACCCAGTACTTC.

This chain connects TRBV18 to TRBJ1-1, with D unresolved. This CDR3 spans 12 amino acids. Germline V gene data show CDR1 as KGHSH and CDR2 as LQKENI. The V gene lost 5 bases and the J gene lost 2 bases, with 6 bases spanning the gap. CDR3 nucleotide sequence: TGTGCCAGCTCATTGGGCAACACTGAAGCTTTCTTT. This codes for CASSLGNTEAFF.

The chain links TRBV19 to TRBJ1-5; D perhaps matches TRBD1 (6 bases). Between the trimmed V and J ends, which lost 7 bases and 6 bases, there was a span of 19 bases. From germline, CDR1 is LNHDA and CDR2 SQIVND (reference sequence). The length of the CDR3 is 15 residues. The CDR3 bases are TGTGCCAGTATCATGCAGGGAGGGGGAATTCAGCCCCAGCATTTT. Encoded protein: CASIMQGGGIQPQHF.

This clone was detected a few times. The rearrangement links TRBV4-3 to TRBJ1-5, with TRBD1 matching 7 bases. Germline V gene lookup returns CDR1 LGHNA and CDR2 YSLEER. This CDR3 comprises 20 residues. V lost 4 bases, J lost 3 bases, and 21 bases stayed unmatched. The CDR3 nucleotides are TGCGCCAGCAGCCCGTGGTTCGGGGTAAGGGGGCGGTACGACAATCAGCCCCAGCATTTT. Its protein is CASSPWFGVRGRYDNQPQHF.